The T cell receptor beta chain under discussion was sequenced for a study of T cell responses to AZD1222 COVID-19 vaccine. Study background: Second doses were pooled across both intervals (about 4 or about 12 weeks).

To note about this clone: Antigen: not known.

Libraries were prepared by immunoSEQ multiplex PCR; TCRdb keeps only in-frame clonotypes and omits some of them. Among about 110,000 clones listed, about 87% were seen once. General observations from the study: Repertoire sampling occurred only after the peak T cell response. AZD1222 recipients seropositive at baseline numbered only 5 or 6. Spike-spanning, vaccine-associated CD4 TCRs were dominant at 160-218 and 743-854.

The CDR3 is made up of 14 amino acids. V shed 3 bases, J shed 3 bases, and the junction held 0 bases outside the gene matches. The germline gives CDR1 SEHNR, CDR2 FQNEAQ (reference sequence). This chain connects TRBV7-9 to TRBJ1-1, with 11 positions matching TRBD1. The TCR was taken from an adult in good health. The sequences come from peripheral blood, collected on day 0 of AZD1222 vaccination. CDR3 bases: TGTGCCAGCAGCTTGGGACAGGGGGACACTGAAGCTTTCTTT. It specifies CASSLGQGDTEAFF.